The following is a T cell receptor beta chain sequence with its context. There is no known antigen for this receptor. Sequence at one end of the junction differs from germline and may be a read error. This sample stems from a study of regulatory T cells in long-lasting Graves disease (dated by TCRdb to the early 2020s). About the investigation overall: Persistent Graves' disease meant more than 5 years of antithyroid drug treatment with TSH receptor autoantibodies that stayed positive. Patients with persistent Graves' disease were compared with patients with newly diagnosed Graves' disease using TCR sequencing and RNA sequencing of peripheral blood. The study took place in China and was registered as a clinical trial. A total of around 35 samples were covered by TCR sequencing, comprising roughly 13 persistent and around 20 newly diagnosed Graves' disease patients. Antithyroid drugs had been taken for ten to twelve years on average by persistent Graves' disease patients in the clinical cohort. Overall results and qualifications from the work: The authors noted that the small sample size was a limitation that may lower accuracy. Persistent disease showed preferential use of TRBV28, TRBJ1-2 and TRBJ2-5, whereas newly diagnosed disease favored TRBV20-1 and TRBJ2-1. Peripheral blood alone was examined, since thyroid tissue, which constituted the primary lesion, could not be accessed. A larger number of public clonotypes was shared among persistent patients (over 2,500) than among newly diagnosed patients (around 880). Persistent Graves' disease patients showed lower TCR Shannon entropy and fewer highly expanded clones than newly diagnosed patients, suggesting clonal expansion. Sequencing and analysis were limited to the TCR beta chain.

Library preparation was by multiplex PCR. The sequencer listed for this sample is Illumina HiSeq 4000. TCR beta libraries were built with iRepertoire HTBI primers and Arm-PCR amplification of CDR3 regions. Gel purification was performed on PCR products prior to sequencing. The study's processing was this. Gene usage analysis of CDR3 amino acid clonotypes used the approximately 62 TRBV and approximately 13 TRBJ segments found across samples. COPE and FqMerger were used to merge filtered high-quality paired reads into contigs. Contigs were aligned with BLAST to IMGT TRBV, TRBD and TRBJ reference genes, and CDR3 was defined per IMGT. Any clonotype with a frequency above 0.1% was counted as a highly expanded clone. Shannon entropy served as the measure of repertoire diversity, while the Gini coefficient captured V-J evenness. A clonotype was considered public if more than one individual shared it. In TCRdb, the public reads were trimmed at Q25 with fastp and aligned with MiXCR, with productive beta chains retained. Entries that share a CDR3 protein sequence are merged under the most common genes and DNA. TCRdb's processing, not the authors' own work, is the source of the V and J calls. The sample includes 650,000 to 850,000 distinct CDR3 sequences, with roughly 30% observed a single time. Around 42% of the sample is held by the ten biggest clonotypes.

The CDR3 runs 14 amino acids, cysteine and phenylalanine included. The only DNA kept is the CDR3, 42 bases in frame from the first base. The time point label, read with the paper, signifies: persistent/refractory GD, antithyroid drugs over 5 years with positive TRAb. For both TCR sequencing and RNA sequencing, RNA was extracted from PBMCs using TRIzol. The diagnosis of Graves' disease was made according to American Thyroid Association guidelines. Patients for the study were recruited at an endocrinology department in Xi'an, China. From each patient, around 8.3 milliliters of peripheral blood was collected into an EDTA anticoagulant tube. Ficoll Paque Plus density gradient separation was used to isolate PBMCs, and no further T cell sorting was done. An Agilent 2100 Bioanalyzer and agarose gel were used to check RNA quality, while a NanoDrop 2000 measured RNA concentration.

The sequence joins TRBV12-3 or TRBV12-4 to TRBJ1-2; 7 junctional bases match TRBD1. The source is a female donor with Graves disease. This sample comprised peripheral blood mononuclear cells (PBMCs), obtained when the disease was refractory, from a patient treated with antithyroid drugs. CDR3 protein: CASSSQGTNYGHTF. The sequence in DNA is TGTGCCAGCAGTTCACAGGGGACTAACTATGGCCACACCTTC.